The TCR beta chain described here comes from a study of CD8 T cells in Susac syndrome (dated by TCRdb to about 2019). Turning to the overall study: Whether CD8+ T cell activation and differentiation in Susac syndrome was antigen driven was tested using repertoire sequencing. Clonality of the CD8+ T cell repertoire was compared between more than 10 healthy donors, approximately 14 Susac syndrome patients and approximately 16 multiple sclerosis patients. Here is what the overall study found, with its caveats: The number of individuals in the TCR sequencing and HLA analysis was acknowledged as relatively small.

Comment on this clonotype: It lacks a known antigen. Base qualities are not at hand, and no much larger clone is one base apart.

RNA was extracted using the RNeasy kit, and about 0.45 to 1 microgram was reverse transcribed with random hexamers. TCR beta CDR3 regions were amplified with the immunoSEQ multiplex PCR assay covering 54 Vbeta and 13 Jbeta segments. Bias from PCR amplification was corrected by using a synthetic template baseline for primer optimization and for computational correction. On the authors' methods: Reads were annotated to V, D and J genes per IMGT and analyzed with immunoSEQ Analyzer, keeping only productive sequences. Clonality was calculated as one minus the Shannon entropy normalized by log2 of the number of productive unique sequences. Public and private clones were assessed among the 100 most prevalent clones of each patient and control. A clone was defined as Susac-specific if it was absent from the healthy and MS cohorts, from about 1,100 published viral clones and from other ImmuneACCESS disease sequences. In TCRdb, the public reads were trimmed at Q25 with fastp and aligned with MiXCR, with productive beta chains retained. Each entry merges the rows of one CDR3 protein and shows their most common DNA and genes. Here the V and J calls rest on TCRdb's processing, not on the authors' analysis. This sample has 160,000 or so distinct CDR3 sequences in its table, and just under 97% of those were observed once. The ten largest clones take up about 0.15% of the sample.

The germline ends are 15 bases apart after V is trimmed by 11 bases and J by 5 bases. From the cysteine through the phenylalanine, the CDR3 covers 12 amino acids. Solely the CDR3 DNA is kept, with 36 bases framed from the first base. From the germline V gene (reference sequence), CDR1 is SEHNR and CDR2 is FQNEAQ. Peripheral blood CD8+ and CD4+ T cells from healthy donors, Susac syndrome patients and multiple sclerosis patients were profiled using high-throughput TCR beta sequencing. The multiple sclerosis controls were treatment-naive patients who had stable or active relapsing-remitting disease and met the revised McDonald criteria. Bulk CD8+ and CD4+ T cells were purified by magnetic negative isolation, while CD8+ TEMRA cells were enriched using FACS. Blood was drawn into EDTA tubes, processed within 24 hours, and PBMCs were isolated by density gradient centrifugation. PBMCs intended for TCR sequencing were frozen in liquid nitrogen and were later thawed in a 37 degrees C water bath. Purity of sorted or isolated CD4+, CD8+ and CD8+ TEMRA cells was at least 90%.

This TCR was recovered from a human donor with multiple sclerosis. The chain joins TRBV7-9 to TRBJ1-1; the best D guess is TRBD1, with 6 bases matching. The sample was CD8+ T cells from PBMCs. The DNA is TGTGCCTCACGGGGGGCAGGGACTGAAGCTTTCTTT. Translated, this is CASRGAGTEAFF.